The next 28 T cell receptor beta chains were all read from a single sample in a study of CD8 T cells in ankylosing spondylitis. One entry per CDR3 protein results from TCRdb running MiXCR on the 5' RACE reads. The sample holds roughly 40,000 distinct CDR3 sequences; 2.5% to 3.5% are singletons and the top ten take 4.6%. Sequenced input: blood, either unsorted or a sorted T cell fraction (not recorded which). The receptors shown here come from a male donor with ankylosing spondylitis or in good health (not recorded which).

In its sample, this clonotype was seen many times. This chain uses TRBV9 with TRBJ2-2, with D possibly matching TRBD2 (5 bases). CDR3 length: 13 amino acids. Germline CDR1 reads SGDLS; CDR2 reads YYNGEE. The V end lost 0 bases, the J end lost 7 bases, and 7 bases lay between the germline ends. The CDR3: CASSVAEGGELFF. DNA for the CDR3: TGTGCCAGCAGCGTAGCCGAGGGCGGGGAGCTGTTTTTT.

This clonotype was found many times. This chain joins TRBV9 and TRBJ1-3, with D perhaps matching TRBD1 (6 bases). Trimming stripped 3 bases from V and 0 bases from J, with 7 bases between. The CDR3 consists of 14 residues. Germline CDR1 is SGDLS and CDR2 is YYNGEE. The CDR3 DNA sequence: TGTGCCAGCAGCGGGACAGTCTCTGGAAACACCATATATTTT. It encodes CASSGTVSGNTIYF.

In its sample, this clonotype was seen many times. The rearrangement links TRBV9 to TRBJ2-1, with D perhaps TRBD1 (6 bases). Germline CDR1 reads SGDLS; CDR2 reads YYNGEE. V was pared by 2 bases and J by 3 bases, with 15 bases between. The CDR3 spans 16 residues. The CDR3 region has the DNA TGTGCCAGCAGCGTTACTCCGGGACATTACTACAATGAGCAGTTCTTC. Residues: CASSVTPGHYYNEQFF.

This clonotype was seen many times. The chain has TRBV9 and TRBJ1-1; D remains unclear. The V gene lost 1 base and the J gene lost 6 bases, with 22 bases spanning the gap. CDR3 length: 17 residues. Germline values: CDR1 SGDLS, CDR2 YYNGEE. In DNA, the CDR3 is TGTGCCAGCAGCGTACGGGCTCTCGGGCAGCCTGGCGCTGAAGCTTTCTTT. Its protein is CASSVRALGQPGAEAFF.

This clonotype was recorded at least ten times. CDR3 DNA: TGTGCCAGCAGCGTACTAGCGGGAGGCACAGATACGCAGTATTTT. Protein product: CASSVLAGGTDTQYF. The chain joins TRBV9 to TRBJ2-3, with TRBD2 matching over 10 bases. CDR1 is SGDLS and CDR2 is YYNGEE in the germline V gene. V lost 1 base, J lost 1 base, and 0 bases stayed unmatched. The CDR3 loop spans 15 amino acids.

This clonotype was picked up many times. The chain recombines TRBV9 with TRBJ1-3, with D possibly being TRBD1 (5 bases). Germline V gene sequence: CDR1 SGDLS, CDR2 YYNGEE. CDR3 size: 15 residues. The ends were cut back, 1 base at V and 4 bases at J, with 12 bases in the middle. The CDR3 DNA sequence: TGTGCCAGCAGCGTAACAGACAGTTCGGGAAACACCATATATTTT. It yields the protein CASSVTDSSGNTIYF.

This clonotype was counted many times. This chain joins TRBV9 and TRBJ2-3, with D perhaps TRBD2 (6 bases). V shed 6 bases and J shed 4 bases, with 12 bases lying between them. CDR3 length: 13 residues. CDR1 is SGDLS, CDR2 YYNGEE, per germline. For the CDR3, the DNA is TGTGCCAGCAACCGGGAGTCCCCAGATACGCAGTATTTT. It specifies CASNRESPDTQYF.

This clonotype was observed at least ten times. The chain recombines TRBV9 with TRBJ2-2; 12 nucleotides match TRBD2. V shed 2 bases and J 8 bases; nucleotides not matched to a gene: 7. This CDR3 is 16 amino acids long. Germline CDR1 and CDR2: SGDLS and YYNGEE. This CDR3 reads CASSVASGRVAGELFF. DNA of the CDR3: TGTGCCAGCAGCGTCGCTAGCGGGAGGGTAGCTGGGGAGCTGTTTTTT.

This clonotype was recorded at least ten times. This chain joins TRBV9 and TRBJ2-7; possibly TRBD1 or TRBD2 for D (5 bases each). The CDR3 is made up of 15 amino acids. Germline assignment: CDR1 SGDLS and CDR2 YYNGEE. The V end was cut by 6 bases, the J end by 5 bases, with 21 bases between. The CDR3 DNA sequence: TGTGCCAGCAATACTGGGGGTTTTGCGTCCCACGAGCAGTACTTC. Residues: CASNTGGFASHEQYF.

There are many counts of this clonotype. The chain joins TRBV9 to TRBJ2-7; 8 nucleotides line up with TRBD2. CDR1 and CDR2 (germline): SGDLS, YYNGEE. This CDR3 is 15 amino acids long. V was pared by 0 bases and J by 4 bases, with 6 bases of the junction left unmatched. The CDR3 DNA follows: TGTGCCAGCAGCGTAGCAAGCGGGAGTGTATACGAGCAGTACTTC. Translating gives CASSVASGSVYEQYF.

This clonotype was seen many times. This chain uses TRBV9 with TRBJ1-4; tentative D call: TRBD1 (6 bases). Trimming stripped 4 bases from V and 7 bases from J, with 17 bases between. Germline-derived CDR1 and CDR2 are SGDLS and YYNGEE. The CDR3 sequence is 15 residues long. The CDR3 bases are TGTGCCAGCAGCCGAGGGGGGACGTCGTCTGAAAAACTGTTTTTT. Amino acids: CASSRGGTSSEKLFF. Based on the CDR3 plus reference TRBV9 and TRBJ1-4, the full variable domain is DSGVTQTPKHLITATGQRVTLRCSPRSGDLSVYWYQQSLDQGLQFLIQYYNGEERAKGNILERFSAQQFPDLHSELNLSSLELGDSALYFCASSRGGTSSEKLFFGSGTQLSVL.

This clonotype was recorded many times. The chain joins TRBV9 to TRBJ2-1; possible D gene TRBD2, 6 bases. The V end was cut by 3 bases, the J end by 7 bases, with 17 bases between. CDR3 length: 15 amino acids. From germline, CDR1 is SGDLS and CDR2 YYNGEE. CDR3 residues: CASSAPGLTTNEQFF. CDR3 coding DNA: TGTGCCAGCAGCGCACCGGGACTCACGACGAATGAGCAGTTCTTC.

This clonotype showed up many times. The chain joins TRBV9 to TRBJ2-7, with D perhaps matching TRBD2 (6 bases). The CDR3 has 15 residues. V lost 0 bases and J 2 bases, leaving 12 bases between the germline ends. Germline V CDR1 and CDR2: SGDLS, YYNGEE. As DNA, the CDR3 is TGTGCCAGCAGCGTAGAGGCTAGCGTAACCTACGAGCAGTACTTC. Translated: CASSVEASVTYEQYF.

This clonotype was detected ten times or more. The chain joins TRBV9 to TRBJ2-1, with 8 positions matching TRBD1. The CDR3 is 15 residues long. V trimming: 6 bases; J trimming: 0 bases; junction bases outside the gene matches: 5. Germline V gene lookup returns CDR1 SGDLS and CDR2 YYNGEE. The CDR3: CASTIGQGSYNEQFF. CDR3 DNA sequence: TGTGCCAGCACAATCGGACAGGGCTCCTACAATGAGCAGTTCTTC.

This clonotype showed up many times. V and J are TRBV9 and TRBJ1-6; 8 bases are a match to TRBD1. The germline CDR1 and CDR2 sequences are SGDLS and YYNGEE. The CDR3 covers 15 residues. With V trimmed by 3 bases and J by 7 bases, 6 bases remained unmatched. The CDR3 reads CASSGSTGENSPLHF. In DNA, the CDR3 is TGTGCCAGCAGCGGGTCGACAGGGGAAAATTCACCCCTCCACTTT.

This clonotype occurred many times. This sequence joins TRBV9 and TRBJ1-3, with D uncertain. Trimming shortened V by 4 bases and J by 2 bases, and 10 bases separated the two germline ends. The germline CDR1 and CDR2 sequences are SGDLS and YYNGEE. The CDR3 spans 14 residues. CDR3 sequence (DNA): TGTGCCAGCAGCCCCCCTGGTGCTGGAAACACCATATATTTT. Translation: CASSPPGAGNTIYF.

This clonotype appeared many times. DNA of the CDR3: TGTGCCAGCAGCGTAGCTACCGACGGGTATGCCTATGGCTACACCTTC. This translates into CASSVATDGYAYGYTF. The gene calls are TRBV9 and TRBJ1-2; D is ambiguous. Deletions cut 0 bases from V and 4 bases from J, with 16 bases between. CDR1 is SGDLS, CDR2 YYNGEE, per germline. There are 16 residues in the CDR3.

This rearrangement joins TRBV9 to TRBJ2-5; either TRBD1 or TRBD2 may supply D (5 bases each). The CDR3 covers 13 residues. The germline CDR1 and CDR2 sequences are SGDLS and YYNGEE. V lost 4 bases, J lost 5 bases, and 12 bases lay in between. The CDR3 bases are TGTGCCAGCAGCCGCCGGGACCCGGAGACCCAGTACTTC. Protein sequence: CASSRRDPETQYF.

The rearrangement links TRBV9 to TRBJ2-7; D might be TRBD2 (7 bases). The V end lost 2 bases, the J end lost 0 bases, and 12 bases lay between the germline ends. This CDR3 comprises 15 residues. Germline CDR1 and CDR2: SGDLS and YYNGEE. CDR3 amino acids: CASSVGGAVSYEQYF. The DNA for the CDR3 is TGTGCCAGCAGCGTTGGGGGGGCGGTCTCCTACGAGCAGTACTTC.

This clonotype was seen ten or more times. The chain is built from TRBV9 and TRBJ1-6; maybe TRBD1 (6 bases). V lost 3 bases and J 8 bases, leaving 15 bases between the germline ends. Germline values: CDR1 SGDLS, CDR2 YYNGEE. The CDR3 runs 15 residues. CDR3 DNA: TGTGCCAGCAGCGCGGGGGGGCAGTCCGATTCACCCCTCCACTTT. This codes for CASSAGGQSDSPLHF.

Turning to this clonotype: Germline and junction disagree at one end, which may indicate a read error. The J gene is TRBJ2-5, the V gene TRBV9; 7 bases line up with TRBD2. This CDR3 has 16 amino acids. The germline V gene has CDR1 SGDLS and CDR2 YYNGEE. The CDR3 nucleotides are TGTGACAGCAGCAGAGCCGGGGGGTCCTACAAAGAGACCCAGTACTTC. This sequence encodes CDSSRAGGSYKETQYF.

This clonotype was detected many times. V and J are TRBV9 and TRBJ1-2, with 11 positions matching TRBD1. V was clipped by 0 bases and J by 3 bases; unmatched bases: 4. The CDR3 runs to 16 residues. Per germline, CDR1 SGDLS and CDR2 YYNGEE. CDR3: CASSVATGQGDYGYTF. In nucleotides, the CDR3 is TGTGCCAGCAGCGTAGCTACGGGACAGGGGGACTATGGCTACACCTTC. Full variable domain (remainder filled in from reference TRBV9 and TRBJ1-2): DSGVTQTPKHLITATGQRVTLRCSPRSGDLSVYWYQQSLDQGLQFLIQYYNGEERAKGNILERFSAQQFPDLHSELNLSSLELGDSALYFCASSVATGQGDYGYTFGSGTRLTVV.

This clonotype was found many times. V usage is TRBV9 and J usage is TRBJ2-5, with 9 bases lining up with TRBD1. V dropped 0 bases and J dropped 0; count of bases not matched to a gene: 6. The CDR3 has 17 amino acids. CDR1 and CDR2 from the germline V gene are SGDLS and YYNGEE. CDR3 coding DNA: TGTGCCAGCAGCGTAGGGGGGACAGGGAAGTACCAAGAGACCCAGTACTTC. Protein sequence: CASSVGGTGKYQETQYF. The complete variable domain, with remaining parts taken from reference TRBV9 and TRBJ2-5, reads DSGVTQTPKHLITATGQRVTLRCSPRSGDLSVYWYQQSLDQGLQFLIQYYNGEERAKGNILERFSAQQFPDLHSELNLSSLELGDSALYFCASSVGGTGKYQETQYFGPGTRLLVL.

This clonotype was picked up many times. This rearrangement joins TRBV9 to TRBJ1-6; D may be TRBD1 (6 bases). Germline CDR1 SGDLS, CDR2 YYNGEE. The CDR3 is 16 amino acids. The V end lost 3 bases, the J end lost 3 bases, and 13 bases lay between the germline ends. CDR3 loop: CASSGQGQNYNSPLHF. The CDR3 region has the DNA TGTGCCAGCAGCGGACAAGGACAGAACTATAATTCACCCCTCCACTTT.

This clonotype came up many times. CDR3 in amino acids: CASSPLAGEDTQYF. The CDR3 DNA reads as TGTGCCAGCAGCCCCCTGGCGGGAGAAGATACGCAGTATTTT. This chain links TRBV9 with TRBJ2-3; 7 bases fit TRBD2. V lost 4 bases, J lost 5 bases, and 7 bases stayed unmatched. CDR3 length: 14 amino acids. Germline CDR1 reads SGDLS; CDR2 reads YYNGEE.

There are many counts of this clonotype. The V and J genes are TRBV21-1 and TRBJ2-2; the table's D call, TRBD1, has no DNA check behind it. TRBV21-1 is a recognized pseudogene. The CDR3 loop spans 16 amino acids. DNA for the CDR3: TGTGCCAGCAGCAAAGGGAACAGGGTGGAAACCGGGGAGCTGTTTTTT. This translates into CASSKGNRVETGELFF.

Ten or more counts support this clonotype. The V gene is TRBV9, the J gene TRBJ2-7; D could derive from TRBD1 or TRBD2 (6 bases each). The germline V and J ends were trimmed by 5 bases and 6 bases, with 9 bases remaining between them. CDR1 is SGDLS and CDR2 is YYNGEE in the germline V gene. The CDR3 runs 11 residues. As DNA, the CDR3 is TGTGCCAGCAGGGGGGGCGGCGAGCAGTACTTC. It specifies CASRGGGEQYF.

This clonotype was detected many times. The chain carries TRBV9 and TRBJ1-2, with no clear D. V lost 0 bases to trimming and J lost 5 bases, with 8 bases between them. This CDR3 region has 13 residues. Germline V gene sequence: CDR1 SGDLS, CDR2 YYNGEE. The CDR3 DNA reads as TGTGCCAGCAGCGTAGCTAGAGGATATGGCTACACCTTC. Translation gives CASSVARGYGYTF.